Listed here are 27 T cell receptor beta chains from one sample, sequenced in a study of cytotoxic CD8 clonotypes in ibrutinib-treated CLL. Measured with immunoSEQ multiplex PCR; TCRdb has only the in-frame clones, and not every one. The table includes roughly 220,000 clones, approximately 70% detected once. This sample comprised PBMCs, obtained after 12 months of ibrutinib treatment. Every receptor here comes from a human donor with chronic lymphocytic leukemia.

This sequence joins TRBV2 and TRBJ1-5; the D gene is possibly TRBD1 (6 bases). CDR1 is SNHLY and CDR2 is FYNNEI in the germline V gene. V lost 3 bases, J lost 2 bases, and 11 bases lay in between. This CDR3 region has 15 residues. The CDR3 DNA sequence: TGTGCCAGCAGTGACAGGACAGCGGGCAATCAGCCCCAGCATTTT. Protein sequence: CASSDRTAGNQPQHF. The full variable domain, rest sourced from reference TRBV2 and TRBJ1-5, is EPEVTQTPSHQVTQMGQEVILRCVPISNHLYFYWYRQILGQKVEFLVSFYNNEISEKSEIFDDQFSVERPDGSNFTLKIRSTKLEDSAMYFCASSDRTAGNQPQHFGDGTRLSIL.

V is TRBV27 and J is TRBJ2-7; D ambiguous. CDR1 and CDR2 from the germline V gene are MNHEY and SMNVEV (reference sequence). V lost 6 bases to trimming and J lost 7 bases, with 10 bases between them. This CDR3 region has 11 residues. The DNA of the CDR3 is TGTGCCAGCAGCAACTTAGGGGAGCAGTACTTC. It codes for CASSNLGEQYF.

The chain employs TRBV6-5 and TRBJ1-2, with 8 bases lining up with TRBD1. V was clipped by 6 bases and J by 11 bases; unmatched bases: 8. The CDR3 consists of 12 residues. In germline, CDR1 is MNHEY, CDR2 SVGAGI. The CDR3 bases are TGTGCCAGCAGGTCCAGACAGGGGTGGTACACCTTC. Translating gives CASRSRQGWYTF.

The V call is TRBV6-6, the J call TRBJ1-3; D not resolved. The germline CDR1 and CDR2 sequences are MNHNY and SVGAGI (reference sequence). The CDR3 is made up of 15 amino acids. Trimming cost V 2 bases and J 0 bases, with 8 bases left between them. The DNA for the CDR3 is TGTGCCAGCAGTTACGCCCGGCCCTCTGGAAACACCATATATTTT. The encoded protein is CASSYARPSGNTIYF.

The chain joins TRBV19 to TRBJ2-1, with unresolved D. Germline loops: CDR1 LNHDA, CDR2 SQIVND (reference sequence). The germline V and J ends were trimmed by 1 base and 4 bases, with 8 bases remaining between them. The CDR3 consists of 14 residues. CDR3 residues: CASSIGWQYNEQFF. The CDR3 DNA follows: TGTGCCAGTAGTATAGGATGGCAATACAATGAGCAGTTCTTC.

This clone was counted only a few times. The rearrangement uses TRBV6-5 and TRBJ1-2; no clear D. There are 13 residues in the CDR3. Deletions cut 2 bases from V and 0 bases from J, with 4 bases between. The germline V gene has CDR1 MNHEY and CDR2 SVGAGI. The CDR3 sequence: CASSYQSNYGYTF. The CDR3 DNA reads TGTGCCAGCAGTTACCAGTCTAACTATGGCTACACCTTC.

Comments on this clone: The CDR3 end shows no conserved phenylalanine or tryptophan, and so a read error is likely. The limits of the CDR3 on the DNA are not certain, so only TCRdb's listed CDR3 is given. The CDR3 reads CASSGEGGPTP. This rearrangement joins TRBV9 to TRBJ2-3; TRBD2, the table's D call, lacks a check against the DNA. CDR1 and CDR2 from the germline V gene are SGDLS and YYNGEE. The CDR3 is 11 residues long, ends included.

This sequence joins TRBV2 and TRBJ2-1; unclear D gene. CDR3 length: 11 amino acids. Germline-derived CDR1 and CDR2 are SNHLY and FYNNEI. Between the trimmed V and J ends, which lost 7 bases and 9 bases, there was a span of 10 bases. The CDR3 region has the DNA TGTGCCAGCACAATGATAAGTGAGCAGTTCTTC. It is translated as CASTMISEQFF.

The chain has TRBV28 and TRBJ2-7; 9 bases are a match to TRBD1. Germline CDR1 MDHEN, CDR2 SYDVKM. Trimming cost V 6 bases and J 4 bases; bases outside gene matches: 13. This CDR3 has 16 residues. CDR3 sequence reads: CASSSPRDRVTYEQYF. The DNA for the CDR3 is TGTGCCAGCAGCTCCCCCCGGGACAGGGTTACGTACGAGCAGTACTTC.

In this sample, this clone turned up a few times. Its ends do not fully match the called genes, so a read error is possible. The genes are TRBV5-6 and TRBJ1-2; 9 bases are shared with TRBD1. Germline CDR1 and CDR2: SGHDT and YYEEEE. CDR3 length: 17 residues. CDR3 loop: CASSLGGTGGLVYGYTF. The CDR3 nucleotides are TGTGCCAGCAGTTTGGGGGGCACAGGGGGCTTGGTCTATGGCTACACCTTC. Drawing the rest from reference TRBV5-6 and TRBJ1-2, the complete variable domain is DAGVTQSPTHLIKTRGQQVTLRCSPKSGHDTVSWYQQALGQGPQFIFQYYEEEERQRGNFPDRFSGHQFPNYSSELNVNALLLGDSALYLCASSLGGTGGLVYGYTFGSGTRLTVV.

V usage is TRBV2 and J usage is TRBJ1-1; tentatively, D is TRBD1 (6 bases). The CDR3 totals 13 residues. V was cut by 6 bases and J by 1 base, with 9 bases left in between. Germline V gene lookup returns CDR1 SNHLY and CDR2 FYNNEI. CDR3 protein: CASRNRENTEAFF. The CDR3, as DNA: TGTGCCAGCAGAAACAGGGAGAACACTGAAGCTTTCTTT.

This chain joins TRBV19 and TRBJ1-2; TRBD1 matches at 12 bases. The CDR3 consists of 15 residues. Germline CDR1 and CDR2: LNHDA and SQIVND (reference sequence). After removal of 4 bases from V and 3 bases from J, the junction contained 3 bases not matched to a gene. CDR3 residues: CASSTGTGGDYGYTF. In DNA, the CDR3 is TGTGCCAGTAGTACCGGGACAGGGGGCGACTATGGCTACACCTTC.

The J gene is TRBJ1-5, the V gene TRBV9, with a tentative D call TRBD1 (6 bases). The CDR3 extends over 15 amino acids. CDR1 is SGDLS, CDR2 YYNGEE, per germline. Trimming stripped 8 bases from V and 0 bases from J, with 15 bases between. The DNA of the CDR3 is TGTGCCAGTTCTCCAGGGGACTATAGCAATCAGCCCCAGCATTTT. Amino acid sequence: CASSPGDYSNQPQHF.

The chain recombines TRBV9 with TRBJ2-7; 10 nucleotides align to TRBD2. This CDR3 region has 16 residues. Germline V lookup: CDR1 SGDLS, CDR2 YYNGEE. The V segment lost 0 bases and the J segment 3 bases; nucleotides outside the gene matches: 6. CDR3 protein: CASSVAIAGGFYEQYF. The CDR3 nucleotides are TGTGCCAGCAGCGTAGCAATAGCGGGAGGATTCTACGAGCAGTACTTC.

The V and J genes are TRBV19 and TRBJ2-2, with TRBD2 matching over 7 bases. CDR1 and CDR2 (germline): LNHDA, SQIVND (reference sequence). CDR3 length: 17 amino acids. Trimming removed 0 bases from V and 0 bases from J; junction bases left unmatched: 4. This CDR3 is CASSIDGRASNTGELFF. The CDR3 DNA sequence: TGTGCCAGTAGTATAGATGGGAGGGCTTCGAACACCGGGGAGCTGTTTTTT.

This clone was observed a handful of times. The rearrangement links TRBV9 to TRBJ1-6; D gene uncertain. Trimming removed 2 bases at V and 6 bases at J, with 3 bases between. There are 12 residues in the CDR3. The germline CDR1 and CDR2 sequences are SGDLS and YYNGEE. CDR3 residues: CASSVPNSPLHF. The CDR3 DNA sequence: TGTGCCAGCAGCGTTCCTAATTCACCCCTCCACTTT.

V gene TRBV28 combines with J gene TRBJ2-1; no definite D call. V lost 7 bases and J lost 10, with 14 bases in between. This CDR3 is built from 12 residues. The germline V gene encodes CDR1 MDHEN and CDR2 SYDVKM. CDR3 loop: CASTDPRREQFF. The CDR3 nucleotides read TGTGCCAGCACCGACCCCCGGCGCGAGCAGTTCTTC. Full variable domain (missing parts from reference TRBV28 and TRBJ2-1): DVKVTQSSRYLVKRTGEKVFLECVQDMDHENMFWYRQDPGLGLRLIYFSYDVKMKEKGDIPEGYSVSREKKERFSLILESASTNQTSMYLCASTDPRREQFFGPGTRLTVL.

J is TRBJ1-3 and V is TRBV18, with D tentatively TRBD1 (6 bases). Trimming pared 3 bases from V and 5 bases from J, leaving 11 bases between. The CDR3 length is 14 residues. CDR1 KGHSH and CDR2 LQKENI come from the germline V gene. The CDR3 spells CASSPVRGRNTIYF. CDR3 nucleotide sequence: TGTGCCAGCTCACCGGTCAGGGGAAGAAACACCATATATTTT.

The chain carries TRBV18 and TRBJ1-3; TRBD1 matches at 9 bases. Trimming removed 2 bases from V and 5 bases from J; junction bases left unmatched: 7. This CDR3 is built from 16 residues. Per germline, CDR1 KGHSH and CDR2 LQKENI. CDR3 coding DNA: TGTGCCAGCTCACCATCACCCGGGACAGGGAGAAACACCATATATTTT. Translated, it gives CASSPSPGTGRNTIYF. Full variable domain (outside the CDR3, taken from reference TRBV18 and TRBJ1-3): NAGVMQNPRHLVRRRGQEARLRCSPMKGHSHVYWYRQLPEEGLKFMVYLQKENIIDESGMPKERFSAEFPKEGPSILRIQQVVRGDSAAYFCASSPSPGTGRNTIYFGEGSWLTVV.

The chain combines TRBV6-5 with TRBJ1-2; 9 nucleotides line up with TRBD1. The ends lost 6 bases at V and 1 base at J; junction bases unmatched: 6. Germline V gene sequence: CDR1 MNHEY, CDR2 SVGAGI. The CDR3 has 15 amino acids. CDR3 loop: CASRTQGARNYGYTF. In DNA form, the CDR3 reads TGTGCCAGCAGGACACAGGGGGCCCGTAACTATGGCTACACCTTC.

This rearrangement joins TRBV18 to TRBJ2-4; tentatively, D is TRBD2 (6 bases). The CDR3 covers 20 residues. Germline CDR1 and CDR2: KGHSH and LQKENI. V lost 2 bases to trimming and J lost 3 bases, with 26 bases between them. CDR3 in amino acids: CASSPNTLWDFDLGKNIQYF. The CDR3 DNA sequence: TGTGCCAGCTCACCAAATACCTTATGGGACTTCGACCTAGGCAAAAACATTCAGTACTTC.

This chain uses TRBV19 with TRBJ1-2; 7 bases map to TRBD1. Looked up from germline, CDR1 is LNHDA and CDR2 is SQIVND (reference sequence). The CDR3 is 14 amino acids. Losses at the gene ends were 3 bases for V and 4 bases for J; bases not matched to a gene: 5. This CDR3 reads CASSIRGFGYGYTF. CDR3 coding DNA: TGTGCCAGTAGTATCAGGGGGTTTGGCTATGGCTACACCTTC.

This chain joins TRBV7-8 and TRBJ2-1; D may be TRBD2 (5 bases). Germline V lookup: CDR1 SGHVS, CDR2 FQNEAQ. Trimming took 5 bases from V and 5 from J, leaving 13 bases between them. The CDR3 runs to 14 residues. The CDR3 loop is CASSQRPGDNEQFF. The CDR3 DNA is TGTGCCAGCAGCCAAAGACCCGGGGACAATGAGCAGTTCTTC.

V usage is TRBV9 and J usage is TRBJ1-4; unclear D gene. V shed 4 bases and J shed 8 bases, with 12 bases lying between them. CDR1 is SGDLS and CDR2 is YYNGEE in the germline V gene. The CDR3 length is 13 residues. The DNA for the CDR3 is TGTGCCAGCAGCTTGACCCTTGGGGAAAAACTGTTTTTT. Its protein is CASSLTLGEKLFF. Using reference TRBV9 and TRBJ1-4 for the parts outside the CDR3, the full variable domain is DSGVTQTPKHLITATGQRVTLRCSPRSGDLSVYWYQQSLDQGLQFLIQYYNGEERAKGNILERFSAQQFPDLHSELNLSSLELGDSALYFCASSLTLGEKLFFGSGTQLSVL.

This clone has a handful of counts. The rearrangement links TRBV28 to TRBJ2-7; 13 bases match TRBD2. From germline, CDR1 is MDHEN and CDR2 SYDVKM. This CDR3 spans 17 amino acids. Unmatched junction bases numbered 9, after V lost 5 bases and J lost 2 bases. CDR3 DNA sequence: TGTGCCAGCAGTCCACCCGGGACTAGCGGGGAGGCCTACGAGCAGTACTTC. Protein sequence: CASSPPGTSGEAYEQYF. The whole variable domain, remainder taken from reference TRBV28 and TRBJ2-7, is DVKVTQSSRYLVKRTGEKVFLECVQDMDHENMFWYRQDPGLGLRLIYFSYDVKMKEKGDIPEGYSVSREKKERFSLILESASTNQTSMYLCASSPPGTSGEAYEQYFGPGTRLTVT.

The CDR3 reads CASSLAVGTSGRARDTQYF. As DNA, the CDR3 is TGTGCCAGCAGCTTAGCGGTGGGGACTAGCGGGAGGGCCAGAGATACGCAGTATTTT. The rearrangement links TRBV7-3 to TRBJ2-3, with TRBD2 identical over 16 bases. V lost 2 bases and J lost 5; bases outside the gene matches: 10. Germline lookup yields CDR1 SGHTA and CDR2 FQGTGA. The CDR3 totals 19 residues.

This clone has just a few counts. V gene TRBV5-1 combines with J gene TRBJ2-1; 9 bases agree with TRBD1. Germline trimming cut 4 bases from V and 1 base from J; bases unmatched to any gene: 6. This CDR3 region has 16 residues. Germline CDR1 and CDR2: SGHRS and YFSETQ. This CDR3 reads CASSPRGTGSYNEQFF. In nucleotides, the CDR3 is TGCGCCAGCAGCCCGCGTGGGACAGGGTCCTACAATGAGCAGTTCTTC.